This TCR beta chain was sequenced for a study of blood T cell repertoires in COVID-19 (dated by TCRdb to 2018 to 2021). In terms of the full investigation: Samples from collaborators originated in the United States, Italy and Spain and spanned both the acute and convalescent phases of COVID-19. Sample metadata almost always included a de-identified subject ID, COVID-19 status, age in years and sex. The material from the prospective study consisted of cDNA or gDNA derived from T cells, B-cell-depleted T cells, or PBMCs. Where available, HLA class I and class II types were obtained from metadata supplied by the sample provider rather than from assay-based typing. Deeply sampled blood TCRbeta repertoires from subjects exposed to, actively infected with, or recovered from COVID-19 were included in the dataset. The repertoires were made available in a free public database intended to serve as a resource for research on the immune response to SARS-CoV-2. The samples were drawn from the first 160 participants of the ongoing ImmuneRACE study and from over 950 subjects provided by 6 global collaborators.

Measured from the cysteine to the phenylalanine, the CDR3 is 15 residues long. Only the CDR3 DNA is retained, 45 bases long and in frame from the first base. Ends trimmed: V by 5 bases, J by 4 bases; bases unmatched to a gene: 8. Reading the germline V gene gives CDR1 SGHAT and CDR2 FQNNGV. Details on this clone: The antigen it binds to is not known. Within one base of it there is no much larger clone, and no base qualities were kept.

Study-level results and caveats: Clinical and demographic metadata were provided uncurated, with the amount varying by source and participant.

A second Seattle source provided samples from volunteer blood donors who had recovered from COVID-19. Whole blood was collected in K2EDTA tubes by collaborating institutions according to the institutions' own protocols. For TCRbeta analysis, collaborators shipped samples in one of three forms: frozen whole blood, isolated PBMCs, or DNA extracted from either of those sample types. TCRbeta CDR3 regions were amplified from genomic DNA by means of the immunoSEQ Assay, a bias-controlled multiplex PCR. As for how the authors treated the data: Within the assay, amplification of reference gene primers was used to estimate how many nucleated cells each sample contained. To quantify the absolute abundance of each unique TCRbeta CDR3 rearrangement, sequence reads were collapsed and filtered. For each sample, productive Simpson clonality was calculated as the square root of Simpson's diversity index over productive rearrangements. Drawn from immuneACCESS, this table holds only the in-frame rearrangements with V and J called that TCRdb kept. Clones are partly lost; checked studies trace under half to an unresolved V gene and leave the rest unexplained. That table furnishes V, J and clone size, whereas the DNA furnished D and trimming. The sample table shows 240,000 or so clones, and around 90% are seen once. Approximately 7.5% of the sample comes from the top ten.

The sample comprised peripheral blood. The TCR sequence derives from a man aged 55 to 69 who had recovered from COVID-19. The chain links TRBV11-2 with TRBJ2-3; 8 junctional bases match TRBD1. CDR3 region: CASSPVSGGADTQYF. The bases are TGTGCCAGCAGCCCCGTATCAGGGGGCGCAGATACGCAGTATTTT.